Listed below are T cell receptor beta chains from one sample, sequenced in a study of T cell responses to AZD1222 COVID-19 vaccine. Repertoires were generated with immunoSEQ multiplex PCR, while TCRdb's copy carries only in-frame clones and drops some. The table lists about 160,000 clones, roughly 90% of them singletons. Sequencing was performed on peripheral blood, taken on day 0 of AZD1222 vaccination. The receptors were gathered from an adult in good health. The CDR3 runs from the conserved cysteine through the conserved F or W. The D gene is left open where the match is weak. Not all rows give a size; the values are once, few, many and, for expanded clones, a class.

D: NA
V: TRBV3-1/TRBV3-2
size: NA
J: TRBJ2-1
CDR3: CASSQPGPTGNEQFF
DNA: TGTGCCAGCAGCCAACCGGGGCCAACCGGGAATGAGCAGTTCTTC

D: NA
V: TRBV19
size: NA
J: TRBJ2-5
CDR3: CASRGAYQETQYF
DNA: TGTGCCAGTAGAGGAGCGTACCAAGAGACCCAGTACTTC

D: NA
V: TRBV12-5
size: NA
J: TRBJ1-4
CDR3: CASGTGQEKLFF
DNA: TGTGCTAGTGGTACTGGACAGGAAAAACTGTTTTTT

D: NA
V: TRBV9
size: NA
J: TRBJ2-7
CDR3: CASSFQSGSGIYEQYF
DNA: TGTGCCAGCAGCTTCCAGTCGGGTAGCGGAATTTACGAGCAGTACTTC

D: NA
V: TRBV11-2
size: NA
J: TRBJ1-2
CDR3: CASNPGRAGGGANYGYTF
DNA: TGTGCCAGCAATCCCGGGAGGGCAGGCGGGGGGGCTAACTATGGCTACACCTTC

D: NA
V: TRBV27
size: NA
J: TRBJ1-1
CDR3: CASTPAWGETEAFF
DNA: TGTGCCAGCACCCCAGCCTGGGGTGAAACTGAAGCTTTCTTT

D: TRBD1
V: TRBV18
size: NA
J: TRBJ2-7
CDR3: CASSYGQESYEQYF
DNA: TGTGCCAGCTCATACGGACAGGAAAGCTACGAGCAGTACTTC

D: TRBD2
V: TRBV9
size: NA
J: TRBJ2-7
CDR3: CASSGTSGKDEQYF
DNA: TGTGCCAGCAGCGGTACTAGCGGGAAGGACGAGCAGTACTTC

D: NA
V: TRBV6-2/TRBV6-3
size: NA
J: TRBJ2-6
CDR3: CASSFPGRSSGANVLTF
DNA: TGTGCCAGCAGTTTCCCGGGACGGAGCTCTGGGGCCAACGTCCTGACTTTC

D: NA
V: TRBV18
size: once
J: TRBJ1-1
CDR3: CASSPRGRNTEAFF
DNA: TGTGCCAGCTCACCCCGGGGCAGGAACACTGAAGCTTTCTTT

D: TRBD1
V: TRBV5-1
size: NA
J: TRBJ2-5
CDR3: CASRWEGQGQETQYF
DNA: TGCGCCAGCAGGTGGGAGGGACAGGGCCAAGAGACCCAGTACTTC

D: TRBD1
V: TRBV7-6
size: once
J: TRBJ1-6
CDR3: CASSLVSGQGANSPLHF
DNA: TGTGCCAGCAGCTTAGTCTCAGGACAGGGGGCTAATTCACCCCTCCACTTT

D: NA
V: TRBV7-9
size: NA
J: TRBJ2-1
CDR3: CASTSGDVGVFF
DNA: TGTGCCAGCACCTCTGGGGATGTTGGCGTGTTCTTC

D: TRBD1
V: TRBV28
size: NA
J: TRBJ2-5
CDR3: CASSIPGQGAYMATQYF
DNA: TGTGCCAGCAGTATACCCGGACAGGGGGCTTATATGGCCACCCAGTACTTC

D: NA
V: TRBV9
size: NA
J: TRBJ2-1
CDR3: CASSAVGQDEQFF
DNA: TGTGCCAGCAGCGCGGTGGGGCAGGATGAGCAGTTCTTC

D: TRBD2
V: TRBV9
size: NA
J: TRBJ2-1
CDR3: CASSVGTSGGTYNEQFF
DNA: TGTGCCAGCAGCGTAGGCACTAGCGGGGGGACCTACAATGAGCAGTTCTTC

D: NA
V: TRBV19
size: NA
J: TRBJ2-2
CDR3: CASSTQVAARAGELFF
DNA: TGTGCCAGTAGTACCCAAGTAGCGGCGAGGGCCGGGGAGCTGTTTTTT

D: NA
V: TRBV4-3
size: NA
J: TRBJ1-1
CDR3: CASSQDNTYTEAFF
DNA: TGCGCCAGCAGCCAAGATAATACCTACACTGAAGCTTTCTTT

D: NA
V: TRBV11-2
size: NA
J: TRBJ1-1
CDR3: CASSLDRDTEAFF
DNA: TGTGCCAGCAGCTTAGACCGGGACACTGAAGCTTTCTTT

D: TRBD1
V: TRBV18
size: NA
J: TRBJ2-6
CDR3: CASSQGQSGANVLTF
DNA: TGTGCCAGCTCACAGGGACAGAGTGGGGCCAACGTCCTGACTTTC

D: TRBD1
V: TRBV11-2
size: NA
J: TRBJ1-1
CDR3: CASSLGGGQEAFF
DNA: TGTGCCAGCAGCTTAGGGGGGGGACAGGAAGCTTTCTTT

D: NA
V: TRBV6-5
size: few
J: TRBJ1-2
CDR3: CASSQHETNYGYTF
DNA: TGTGCCAGCAGTCAGCACGAGACTAACTATGGCTACACCTTC

D: NA
V: TRBV7-3
size: NA
J: TRBJ2-5
CDR3: CASSFLTGTQYF
DNA: TGTGCCAGCAGCTTCCTCACTGGGACCCAGTACTTC

D: TRBD2
V: TRBV7-2
size: NA
J: TRBJ2-7
CDR3: CASNPREESYEQYF
DNA: TGTGCCAGCAACCCCCGGGAGGAATCCTACGAGCAGTACTTC

D: NA
V: TRBV13
size: NA
J: TRBJ2-1
CDR3: CASSPREMAPFNEQFF
DNA: TGTGCCAGCAGCCCACGAGAGATGGCCCCCTTCAATGAGCAGTTCTTC

D: NA
V: TRBV27
size: NA
J: TRBJ1-4
CDR3: CASSSRGRTDEKLFF
DNA: TGTGCCAGCAGTTCCAGGGGACGGACCGATGAAAAACTGTTTTTT

D: NA
V: TRBV25-1
size: NA
J: TRBJ1-5
CDR3: CASSEGLQQPQHF
DNA: TGTGCCAGCAGCGAGGGACTGCAGCAGCCCCAGCATTTT

D: NA
V: TRBV4-3
size: NA
J: TRBJ1-2
CDR3: CASSQDQMVRAGGYTF
DNA: TGCGCCAGCAGCCAAGACCAGATGGTTAGGGCAGGGGGCTACACCTTC

D: NA
V: TRBV28
size: NA
J: TRBJ2-5
CDR3: CASSLGGEETQYF
DNA: TGTGCCAGCAGTCTAGGGGGAGAAGAGACCCAGTACTTC

D: TRBD1
V: TRBV7-3
size: NA
J: TRBJ2-7
CDR3: CASSSKTGAPYEQYF
DNA: TGTGCCAGCAGCTCCAAGACAGGGGCCCCCTACGAGCAGTACTTC

D: TRBD2
V: TRBV7-3
size: NA
J: TRBJ2-7
CDR3: CASSLTTGTSGTPPYEQYF
DNA: TGTGCCAGCAGCTTAACGACTGGGACTAGCGGGACCCCCCCCTACGAGCAGTACTTC

D: NA
V: TRBV7-9
size: NA
J: TRBJ1-1
CDR3: CASSLFSQNTEAFF
DNA: TGTGCCAGCAGCTTATTCAGCCAGAACACTGAAGCTTTCTTT

D: NA
V: TRBV27
size: few
J: TRBJ1-1
CDR3: CASSRGNSENTEAFF
DNA: TGTGCCAGCAGCCGGGGGAATTCGGAGAACACTGAAGCTTTCTTT

D: TRBD2
V: TRBV7-6
size: NA
J: TRBJ2-1
CDR3: CASSLAARTSGIGISSYNEQFF
DNA: TGTGCCAGCAGCTTAGCGGCCCGGACTAGCGGGATAGGGATAAGCTCCTACAATGAGCAGTTCTTC

D: NA
V: TRBV7-8
size: NA
J: TRBJ2-3
CDR3: CASSPPTSGTDTQYF
DNA: TGTGCCAGCAGCCCACCGACTAGTGGCACAGATACGCAGTATTTT

D: NA
V: TRBV11-3
size: NA
J: TRBJ2-7
CDR3: CASSFRSTYEQYF
DNA: TGTGCCAGCAGCTTTCGGTCTACCTACGAGCAGTACTTC

D: NA
V: TRBV7-9
size: NA
J: TRBJ2-7
CDR3: CASSAPGSYEQYF
DNA: TGTGCCAGCAGCGCGCCAGGATCCTACGAGCAGTACTTC

D: NA
V: TRBV11-2
size: NA
J: TRBJ1-3
CDR3: CASSFPGAGGNTIYF
DNA: TGTGCCAGCAGCTTTCCAGGGGCTGGTGGAAACACCATATATTTT

D: NA
V: TRBV29-1
size: NA
J: TRBJ2-7
CDR3: CSVEDGGGYEQYF
DNA: TGCAGCGTTGAAGATGGTGGGGGGTACGAGCAGTACTTC

D: NA
V: TRBV7-2
size: NA
J: TRBJ1-6
CDR3: CASSFGDVDSPLHF
DNA: TGTGCCAGCAGCTTTGGCGACGTCGATTCACCCCTCCACTTT

D: NA
V: TRBV28
size: NA
J: TRBJ1-5
CDR3: CASSLGVGPNQPQHF
DNA: TGTGCCAGCAGTTTAGGGGTAGGGCCCAATCAGCCCCAGCATTTT

D: TRBD1
V: TRBV4-3
size: once
J: TRBJ1-1
CDR3: CASSQAEGAPTEAFF
DNA: TGCGCCAGCAGCCAAGCTGAGGGGGCTCCCACTGAAGCTTTCTTT

D: NA
V: TRBV18
size: NA
J: TRBJ1-4
CDR3: CASSQSFGDEKLFF
DNA: TGTGCCAGCTCACAGAGTTTTGGGGATGAAAAACTGTTTTTT

D: NA
V: TRBV3-1/TRBV3-2
size: NA
J: TRBJ2-3
CDR3: CASSQGAQVTDTQYF
DNA: TGTGCCAGCAGCCAAGGGGCGCAGGTCACAGATACGCAGTATTTT

D: NA
V: TRBV19
size: NA
J: TRBJ1-5
CDR3: CASSIKDFYSNQPQHF
DNA: TGTGCCAGTAGTATAAAAGACTTTTATAGCAATCAGCCCCAGCATTTT

D: NA
V: TRBV5-1
size: NA
J: TRBJ2-7
CDR3: CASSLWLGDKPYEQYF
DNA: TGCGCCAGCAGCTTGTGGCTAGGGGACAAGCCATACGAGCAGTACTTC

D: NA
V: TRBV27
size: NA
J: TRBJ1-2
CDR3: CASSFSGPLVDYGYTF
DNA: TGTGCCAGCAGTTTTTCTGGGCCCCTCGTTGACTATGGCTACACCTTC

D: NA
V: TRBV5-4
size: NA
J: TRBJ1-2
CDR3: CASSLGSGSPGTMGYTF
DNA: TGTGCCAGCAGCTTAGGGTCTGGGTCCCCTGGGACTATGGGGTACACCTTC